Shown below are 29 T cell receptor beta chains from a single sample sequenced in a study of breast tumors, draining lymph nodes, adjacent tissues. Via MiXCR, TCRdb re-called the multiplex PCR reads, giving one row per CDR3 protein. The sample includes approximately 22,000 distinct CDR3 sequences, roughly 30% of them seen just once. Sequencing used breast tumor tissue. Receptors were obtained from a female donor with breast cancer. Some clones in this sample may be carry-over from other donors' samples.

The gene calls are TRBV11-2 and TRBJ2-1; weak D call: TRBD2 (6 bases). Germline assignment: CDR1 SGHAT and CDR2 FQNNGV. The CDR3 is 14 amino acids. V was trimmed by 5 bases and J by 5 bases, leaving 13 bases between them. For the CDR3, the DNA is TGTGCCAGCAGCCCCGGGACTGGAGACAATGAGCAGTTCTTC. This gives the protein CASSPGTGDNEQFF.

Ten or more counts support this clonotype. This chain uses TRBV2 with TRBJ1-5, with D possibly being TRBD1 (5 bases). CDR1 and CDR2 from the germline V gene are SNHLY and FYNNEI. The CDR3 is 12 amino acids. Trimming shortened V by 11 bases and J by 5 bases, and 13 bases separated the two germline ends. The CDR3 region has the DNA TGTGCCGGGACGGCCGGGGATCAGCCCCAGCATTTT. Translating it yields CAGTAGDQPQHF. The full variable domain, completed using reference TRBV2 and TRBJ1-5, is EPEVTQTPSHQVTQMGQEVILRCVPISNHLYFYWYRQILGQKVEFLVSFYNNEISEKSEIFDDQFSVERPDGSNFTLKIRSTKLEDSAMYFCAGTAGDQPQHFGDGTRLSIL.

Concerning this clonotype: It may be a read error: a sequence one base away is much more abundant. The chain links TRBV18 to TRBJ2-5, with D possibly matching TRBD2 (5 bases). Germline assignment: CDR1 KGHSH and CDR2 LQKENI. CDR3 length: 15 amino acids. The CDR3 region has the DNA TGTGCCAGCTCTCGTCCCGGACTGAACCAAGAGACCCAGTCCTTC. It is translated as CASSRPGLNQETQSF.

In regard to this clonotype: A single base separates this from a much larger clone, so it may be a read error. This chain connects TRBV20-1 to TRBJ2-2; D may be TRBD2 (5 bases). This CDR3 contains 15 residues. Germline V gene sequence: CDR1 DFQATT, CDR2 SNEGSKA (reference sequence). In DNA, the CDR3 is TGCAGTGCTAGTTCAGGCCGGGGAAACACCGGGGAGCTGGTTTTT. This encodes CSASSGRGNTGELVF.

In its sample, this clonotype was seen a few times. V and J are TRBV3-1 and TRBJ2-1, with 15 bases fitting TRBD2. The CDR3 runs 24 residues. The V and J ends lost 1 base and 3 bases, in that order; junction bases with no gene match: 22. Germline CDR1 reads LGHDT; CDR2 reads YNNKEL (reference sequence). CDR3 sequence: CASSQGEGLAGGPGRNGYYNEQFF. In nucleotides, the CDR3 is TGTGCCAGCAGCCAAGGAGAGGGACTAGCGGGAGGACCGGGCCGGAACGGATACTACAATGAGCAGTTCTTC.

This clonotype was recorded at least ten times. This chain links TRBV10-3 with TRBJ2-3; D remains ambiguous. Germline lookup yields CDR1 ENHRY and CDR2 SYGVKD. Trimming took 6 bases from V and 2 from J, leaving 9 bases between them. The CDR3 is made up of 13 amino acids. The CDR3, as DNA: TGTGCCATCAGCTATCCTTCCACAGATACGCAGTATTTT. The encoded protein is CAISYPSTDTQYF.

This clonotype has at least ten counts. The genes are TRBV20-1 and TRBJ2-3; D may correspond to TRBD1 or TRBD2 (5 bases each). The CDR3 spans 14 residues. The V and J ends lost 4 bases and 0 bases respectively, with 11 bases between them. CDR1 and CDR2 from the germline V gene are DFQATT and SNEGSKA (reference sequence). The CDR3 sequence: CSAMRGASTDTQYF. CDR3 nucleotides: TGCAGTGCTATGAGAGGGGCCAGCACAGATACGCAGTATTTT.

Notes on this clonotype: This may come from a read error, since a much larger clone is one base off. The chain carries TRBV19 and TRBJ2-1; D is unclear. CDR1 is LNHDA and CDR2 is SQIVND in the germline V gene (reference sequence). The CDR3 has 14 amino acids. The CDR3 bases are TGTGCCAGTAGTATGGGCGCCTTAGGGAATGGGCAGTTCTTC. The encoded protein is CASSMGALGNGQFF.

This clonotype was observed at least ten times. This sequence joins TRBV28 and TRBJ2-1, with TRBD1 as a possible D gene (6 bases). In germline, CDR1 is MDHEN, CDR2 SYDVKM. Trimming took off 2 bases at V and 4 bases at J, with 15 bases between the two ends. This CDR3 is 16 amino acids long. The CDR3 reads CASSLAGANLYNEQFF. Written as DNA, the CDR3 is TGTGCCAGCAGTTTAGCAGGGGCTAACCTTTACAATGAGCAGTTCTTC.

Ten or more counts support this clonotype. V gene TRBV20-1 combines with J gene TRBJ2-5; D remains ambiguous. From germline, CDR1 is DFQATT and CDR2 SNEGSKA (reference sequence). This CDR3 region has 14 residues. V was pared by 5 bases and J by 2 bases, with 15 bases between. The CDR3 nucleotides are TGCAGTGCTGCACCCGAGCTCCTTCAAGAGACCCAGTACTTC. It encodes CSAAPELLQETQYF.

The chain carries TRBV20-1 and TRBJ2-5; D gene unclear. This CDR3 is 10 amino acids long. The germline gives CDR1 DFQATT, CDR2 SNEGSKA (reference sequence). V lost 4 bases, J lost 5 bases, and 5 bases lay in between. The CDR3: CSAKDETQYF. In DNA form, the CDR3 reads TGCAGTGCTAAGGACGAGACCCAGTACTTC.

In regard to this clonotype: The junction differs from germline at one of its ends, possibly a read error. The chain employs TRBV9 and TRBJ2-7; D uncertain. This CDR3 region has 14 residues. Per germline, CDR1 SGDLS and CDR2 YYNGEE. CDR3 nucleotide sequence: TGTGCCGGCAGCGCAGAACCCGAGAGGTCCGAGCAGTACTTC. The encoded protein is CAGSAEPERSEQYF. Filled out from reference TRBV9 and TRBJ2-7, the complete variable domain reads DSGVTQTPKHLITATGQRVTLRCSPRSGDLSVYWYQQSLDQGLQFLIQYYNGEERAKGNILERFSAQQFPDLHSELNLSSLELGDSALYFCAGSAEPERSEQYFGPGTRLTVT.

Many counts were recorded for this clonotype. The rearrangement joins TRBV7-8 to TRBJ2-1, with D unclear. The CDR3 extends over 15 amino acids. V shed 1 base and J shed 6 bases, with 13 bases lying between them. Germline values: CDR1 SGHVS, CDR2 FQNEAQ. The CDR3 coding sequence is TGTGCCAGCAGCTTAGGCCTCAAGCCCCTCAATGAGCAGTTCTTC. As protein: CASSLGLKPLNEQFF.

This clonotype was counted ten times or more. The chain links TRBV12-3 or TRBV12-4 to TRBJ2-5; 14 bases match TRBD2. V lost 7 bases, J lost 2 bases, and 6 bases stayed unmatched. This CDR3 spans 16 amino acids. CDR3 protein: CASTGGTSGSQETQYF. The CDR3 DNA sequence: TGTGCCAGCACCGGGGGGACTAGCGGGAGTCAAGAGACCCAGTACTTC.

In its sample, this clonotype was seen many times. The rearrangement joins TRBV5-6 to TRBJ2-1; 8 bases fit TRBD2. The junction had 9 bases not matched to a gene; V was cut back by 5 bases and J by 5 bases. CDR3 length equals 15 residues. Germline V CDR1 and CDR2: SGHDT, YYEEEE. CDR3 residues: CASSLTGGPDNEQFF. DNA of the CDR3: TGTGCCAGCAGTTTGACGGGAGGGCCGGACAATGAGCAGTTCTTC.

The table lists this clonotype with many counts. The V and J genes are TRBV7-9 and TRBJ1-2, with D hard to call. There are 15 residues in the CDR3. V was trimmed by 2 bases and J by 4 bases, leaving 14 bases between them. The germline CDR1 and CDR2 sequences are SEHNR and FQNEAQ (reference sequence). The DNA of the CDR3 is TGTGCCAGCAGCTTACAGCGGCAGGTTCCCTATGGCTACACCTTC. It encodes CASSLQRQVPYGYTF.

This chain uses TRBV2 with TRBJ2-7; the D is unclear. CDR3 size: 11 residues. Germline V lookup: CDR1 SNHLY, CDR2 FYNNEI. V shed 7 bases and J shed 4 bases, with 8 bases lying between them. The CDR3: CASTPLYEQYF. In nucleotides, the CDR3 is TGTGCCAGCACCCCCCTATACGAGCAGTACTTC.

In this sample, this clonotype turned up many times. The CDR3 loop reads CASSPLGPEQFF. CDR3 in DNA: TGTGCCAGCAGCCCCTTGGGCCCTGAGCAGTTCTTC. The chain has TRBV12-3 or TRBV12-4 and TRBJ2-1; D ambiguous. V lost 6 bases and J lost 9, with 12 bases in between. The CDR3 sequence is 12 residues long.

This clonotype came up many times. This chain joins TRBV6-2 or TRBV6-3 and TRBJ2-7, with D unclear. CDR3 length: 12 amino acids. V was shortened by 3 bases and J by 4 bases, with 7 bases between the two germline ends. From germline, CDR1 is MNHEY and CDR2 SVGEGT. This CDR3 reads CASSYKMYEQYF. CDR3 DNA sequence: TGTGCCAGCAGTTATAAGATGTACGAGCAGTACTTC.

This clonotype was counted many times. Here the CDR3 DNA reads TGCAGTGCTAGAGGGCTCGAATCCTACGAGCAGTACTTC. This encodes CSARGLESYEQYF. This rearrangement joins TRBV20-1 to TRBJ2-7, with D unclear. The CDR3 covers 13 residues. Deletions cut 1 base from V and 1 base from J, with 8 bases between. Germline V CDR1 and CDR2: DFQATT, SNEGSKA (reference sequence).

This clonotype was seen at least ten times. The DNA of the CDR3 is TGTGCCAGCAGTGAGCCCTGGACAGGTTACAATCAGCCCCAGCATTTT. Translated, it gives CASSEPWTGYNQPQHF. The chain couples TRBV2 to TRBJ1-5, with 7 bases identical to TRBD1. This CDR3 region has 16 residues. The germline gives CDR1 SNHLY, CDR2 FYNNEI. V shed 3 bases and J 3 bases; nucleotides not matched to a gene: 8.

This clonotype was detected ten times or more. The genes are TRBV3-1 and TRBJ1-6; D is perhaps TRBD1 (5 bases). Germline-derived CDR1 and CDR2 are LGHDT and YNNKEL (reference sequence). The V end lost 4 bases, the J end lost 6 bases, and 13 bases lay between the germline ends. This CDR3 spans 15 amino acids. The CDR3 sequence is CASSLLKRGNSPLHF. For the CDR3, the DNA is TGTGCCAGCAGCCTGCTAAAAAGGGGTAATTCACCCCTCCACTTT. Supplemented by reference TRBV3-1 and TRBJ1-6, the full variable domain reads DTAVSQTPKYLVTQMGNDKSIKCEQNLGHDTMYWYKQDSKKFLKIMFSYNNKELIINETVPNRFSPKSPDKAHLNLHINSLELGDSAVYFCASSLLKRGNSPLHFGNGTRLTVT.

This clonotype was observed many times. DNA for the CDR3: TGTGCCAGCAGCGTAGGATCTGGGGCCAACGTCCTGACTTTC. This sequence encodes CASSVGSGANVLTF. The V gene is TRBV9, the J gene TRBJ2-6, with D unresolved. The germline gives CDR1 SGDLS, CDR2 YYNGEE. This CDR3 is 14 amino acids long. V was shortened by 0 bases and J by 1 base, with 2 bases between the two germline ends.

This clonotype is medium-sized. The chain links TRBV28 to TRBJ2-5, with D perhaps matching TRBD2 (6 bases). Germline V gives CDR1 MDHEN, CDR2 SYDVKM. V gave up 7 bases and J gave up 10 bases, with 22 bases separating them. CDR3 size: 14 residues. CDR3 nucleotide sequence: TGTGCCAGCACACCGGGACTCGGGGTGGTTGACCAGTACTTC. Translating gives CASTPGLGVVDQYF. The whole variable domain, filled in from reference TRBV28 and TRBJ2-5, reads DVKVTQSSRYLVKRTGEKVFLECVQDMDHENMFWYRQDPGLGLRLIYFSYDVKMKEKGDIPEGYSVSREKKERFSLILESASTNQTSMYLCASTPGLGVVDQYFGPGTRLLVL.

By sample share, this clonotype is medium-sized. CDR3 sequence reads: CASSLAPGGTDTQYF. The CDR3 nucleotides are TGTGCCAGCAGCTTAGCCCCGGGTGGCACAGATACGCAGTATTTT. The chain is built from TRBV11-3 and TRBJ2-3; D uncertain. Germline CDR1 and CDR2: SGHNT and YENEEA. V was shortened by 1 base and J by 1 base, with 9 bases between the two germline ends. This CDR3 comprises 15 residues. Full variable domain (rest looked up from reference TRBV11-3 and TRBJ2-3): EAGVVQSPRYKIIEKKQPVAFWCNPISGHNTLYWYLQNLGQGPELLIRYENEEAVDDSQLPKDRFSAERLKGVDSTLKIQPAELGDSAVYLCASSLAPGGTDTQYFGPGTRLTVL.

Concerning this clonotype: The junction departs from germline at one end; a sequencing error may be responsible. V gene TRBV7-2 combines with J gene TRBJ1-2; D is perhaps TRBD1 (5 bases). The germline gives CDR1 SGHTA, CDR2 FQGNSA. CDR3 length: 14 amino acids. CDR3 in amino acids: CASSSTAGPYGHTF. In DNA, the CDR3 is TGTGCCAGCAGCTCGACAGCTGGTCCCTATGGCCACACCTTC.

This clonotype was found many times. V gene TRBV20-1 combines with J gene TRBJ2-2; 7 bases match TRBD1. CDR1 DFQATT and CDR2 SNEGSKA come from the germline V gene (reference sequence). The V gene end was trimmed by 3 bases and the J gene end by 1 base; junction bases not matched to a gene: 8. This CDR3 is built from 16 residues. CDR3 nucleotide sequence: TGCAGTGCTAGTCCTCCCCGGACAGGGAACACCGGGGAGCTGTTTTTT. Translated: CSASPPRTGNTGELFF.

This clonotype was counted many times. The chain uses TRBV19 and TRBJ1-3, with 7 bases aligning to TRBD1. The V segment lost 3 bases and the J segment 11 bases; nucleotides outside the gene matches: 13. This CDR3 has 15 residues. The germline CDR1 and CDR2 sequences are LNHDA and SQIVND (reference sequence). For the CDR3, the DNA is TGTGCCAGTAGTATCGGACAGGCCTTGGGCGGTCCCATATATTTT. This encodes CASSIGQALGGPIYF.

This clonotype counts as medium-sized. The CDR3 DNA reads TGCAGTGCTAGAGGAGGCTGGACAGGGATATACTCACCCCTCCACTTT. This codes for CSARGGWTGIYSPLHF. This chain connects TRBV20-1 to TRBJ1-6; the match to TRBD1 covers 8 bases. Trimming removed 1 base from V and 10 bases from J; junction bases left unmatched: 12. This CDR3 is 16 amino acids long. Germline V lookup: CDR1 DFQATT, CDR2 SNEGSKA (reference sequence).